One sample yielded the 9 T cell receptor beta chains listed below, sequenced in a study of Graves' ophthalmopathy and Graves' hyperthyroidism. For repertoire sequencing, the TCR beta CDR3 regions were amplified from RNA transcripts. In the first round, RT-PCR was carried out with HTBI primers, and a multiplex PCR formed the second round. TCRdb ran MiXCR on the multiplex PCR reads and lists one entry per CDR3 protein. The table includes approximately 1.2 million distinct CDR3 sequences, about two fifths detected once. Sequenced: peripheral blood or thyroid tissue (not recorded which). Receptor source: an adult man with Graves' hyperthyroidism.

This clonotype came up many times. The chain couples TRBV9 to TRBJ1-6; 9 bases fit TRBD1. The CDR3 consists of 16 residues. Looked up from germline, CDR1 is SGDLS and CDR2 is YYNGEE. Trimming at V came to 3 bases and at J to 9 bases, leaving 10 bases not matched to a gene. In DNA form, the CDR3 reads TGTGCCAGCAGCGCCACGGACAGGGGCAATAGTTCACCCCTCCACTTT. It is translated as CASSATDRGNSSPLHF.

This clonotype was recorded many times. This chain connects TRBV9 to TRBJ1-6; tentatively, D is TRBD1 (5 bases). The germline CDR1 and CDR2 sequences are SGDLS and YYNGEE. The V end lost 0 bases, the J end lost 9 bases, and 13 bases lay between the germline ends. CDR3 length equals 15 residues. The CDR3 spells CASSVDEGIRSPLHF. The DNA of the CDR3 is TGTGCCAGCAGCGTAGATGAGGGGATCCGTTCACCCCTCCACTTT.

This clonotype has just a few counts. V and J are TRBV3-1 and TRBJ2-7; no firm D call. Germline assignment: CDR1 LGHDT and CDR2 YNNKEL (reference sequence). With 5 bases removed from V and 6 bases from J, the gap between germline ends came to 20 bases. The CDR3 has 15 amino acids. This CDR3 is CASSSPHLGICEQYF. The DNA for the CDR3 is TGTGCCAGCAGCTCTCCACACTTGGGGATCTGCGAGCAGTACTTC.

The chain links TRBV15 to TRBJ1-5, with D unresolved. CDR3 length: 15 residues. Trimming cost V 4 bases and J 10 bases, with 20 bases left between them. Germline V gives CDR1 LNHNV, CDR2 YYDKDF (reference sequence). In DNA, the CDR3 is TGTGCCACCAGCACCATGGGGTTCAGCAATCGACCCCAGCATTTT. It translates to CATSTMGFSNRPQHF. The full variable domain, its missing parts supplied by reference TRBV15 and TRBJ1-5, is DAMVIQNPRYQVTQFGKPVTLSCSQTLNHNVMYWYQQKSSQAPKLLFHYYDKDFNNEADTPDNFQSRRPNTSFCFLDIRSPGLGDTAMYLCATSTMGFSNRPQHFGDGTRLSIL.

This clonotype was observed a handful of times. V usage is TRBV6-5 and J usage is TRBJ2-7; 11 bases align to TRBD2. The CDR3 runs 17 residues. Trimming took 0 bases from V and 4 from J; bases not matched to a gene: 8. Germline CDR1 and CDR2: MNHEY and SVGAGI. CDR3 amino acids: CASSYSSTSGSQYEQYF. The DNA for the CDR3 is TGTGCCAGCAGTTACTCGAGTACTAGCGGGAGCCAGTACGAGCAGTACTTC.

The chain has TRBV20-1 and TRBJ2-6, with D tentatively TRBD2 (6 bases). Deletions cut 0 bases from V and 4 bases from J, with 13 bases between. CDR1 is DFQATT, CDR2 SNEGSKA, per germline (reference sequence). The CDR3 loop spans 16 amino acids. This CDR3 is CSARDHSGEGANVLTF. The DNA for the CDR3 is TGCAGTGCTAGAGATCATTCGGGGGAAGGGGCCAACGTCCTGACTTTC.

The chain links TRBV20-1 to TRBJ1-2; D is uncertain. Germline CDR1 and CDR2: DFQATT and SNEGSKA (reference sequence). Trimming stripped 0 bases from V and 7 bases from J, with 9 bases between. The CDR3 has 12 amino acids. The CDR3 nucleotides are TGCAGTGCTAGAGACCATTGGAGTGGCTACACCTTC. Its translation is CSARDHWSGYTF.

In its sample, this clonotype was seen many times. The gene calls are TRBV19 and TRBJ1-2; D gene uncertain. The CDR3 runs 13 residues. The V gene lost 9 bases and the J gene lost 6 bases, with 17 bases spanning the gap. The germline gives CDR1 LNHDA, CDR2 SQIVND (reference sequence). CDR3 sequence reads: CASSSPFADGYTF. CDR3 nucleotide sequence: TGTGCCAGCTCCTCGCCGTTCGCAGATGGCTACACCTTC.

The rearrangement joins TRBV30 to TRBJ2-7; tentative D call: TRBD2 (5 bases). From germline, CDR1 is GTSNPN and CDR2 SVGIG (reference sequence). This CDR3 is 14 amino acids long. In nucleotides, the CDR3 is TGTGCAGTCTACAGAGCGGATACACCCTACGAGCAGTACTTC. Protein product: CAVYRADTPYEQYF.